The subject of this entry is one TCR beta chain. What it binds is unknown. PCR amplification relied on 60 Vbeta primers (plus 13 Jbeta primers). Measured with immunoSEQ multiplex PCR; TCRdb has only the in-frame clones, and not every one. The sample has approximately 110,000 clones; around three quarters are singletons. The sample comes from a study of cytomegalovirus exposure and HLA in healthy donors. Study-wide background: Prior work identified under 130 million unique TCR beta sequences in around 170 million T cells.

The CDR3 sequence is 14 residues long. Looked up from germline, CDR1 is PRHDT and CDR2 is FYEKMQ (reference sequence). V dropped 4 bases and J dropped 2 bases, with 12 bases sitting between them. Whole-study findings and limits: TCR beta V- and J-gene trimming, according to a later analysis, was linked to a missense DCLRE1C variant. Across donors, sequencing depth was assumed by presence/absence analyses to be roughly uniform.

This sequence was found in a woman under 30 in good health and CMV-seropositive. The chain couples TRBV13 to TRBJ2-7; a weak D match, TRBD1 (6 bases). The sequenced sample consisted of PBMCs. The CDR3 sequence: CASSSLRTAYEQYF. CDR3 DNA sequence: TGTGCCAGCAGCTCCCTTCGGACAGCCTACGAGCAGTACTTC.